This T cell receptor (beta chain) appears in the sequencing data of a study of blood T cells in healthy people across ages. Primed by a sample-barcoded 5' primer and a J-beta primer mix, a second PCR proceeded for about 6 to 12 cycles. Per sample, CDR3-containing paired-end reads numbered at least 2.5 million. TCRdb passed the 5' RACE reads through MiXCR, listing each CDR3 protein once. The repertoire includes 600,000 or so distinct CDR3 sequences, approximately 30% of them detected once, and 15% to 18% sits in the top ten. The germline V gene encodes CDR1 SNHLY and CDR2 FYNNEI. Trimming removed 3 bases from V and 5 bases from J, with 11 bases in between. The CDR3 loop spans 14 amino acids. This clonotype was seen a few times. Its antigen is as yet unknown. Study-level results: Estimated diversity across one million T cells was deemed an underestimate. Roughly linear declines in TCR beta diversity per million T cells occurred with age.

The study recruited healthy Caucasian donors from Russia who were aged about 6 to 100. The source is a woman of 80 years or more in good health. The specimen was blood. The chain joins TRBV2 to TRBJ1-5; weak D call: TRBD1 (5 bases). Written as DNA, the CDR3 is TGTGCCAGCAGTGAGTTCCGGGGCGATCAGCCCCAGCATTTT. Translating gives CASSEFRGDQPQHF.